These 18 T cell receptor beta chains were all obtained from the same sample, sequenced in a study of low-dose radiotherapy and immunotherapy resistance in tumors. The authors amplified TCRs for 20 PCR cycles with a constant-region primer and a V-primer adapter. Each CDR3 protein is one row after TCRdb ran MiXCR on the reads. The sample yields approximately 52,000 distinct CDR3 sequences, around 35% seen once. Regarding time point: after trial treatment. Treatment described: LDRT plus nivolumab, ipilimumab, low-dose cyclophosphamide and aspirin (RACIN trial). The sequencing here drew on PBMCs, taken after low-dose radiotherapy plus immunotherapy. These receptor sequences come from a male donor with rectosigmoid adenocarcinoma.

At least ten counts were recorded for this clonotype. V and J are TRBV6-2 or TRBV6-3 and TRBJ1-5, with D unclear. The CDR3 has 16 amino acids. With 7 bases removed from V and 0 bases from J, the gap between germline ends came to 16 bases. CDR1 and CDR2 (germline): MNHEY, SVGEGT. Written as DNA, the CDR3 is TGTGCCAGCAAGGTCGGCAGCACAAATAGCAATCAGCCCCAGCATTTT. It translates to CASKVGSTNSNQPQHF.

This clonotype was counted ten times or more. The chain combines TRBV6-2 or TRBV6-3 with TRBJ1-2, with D perhaps TRBD1 (5 bases). Germline V gives CDR1 MNHEY, CDR2 SVGEGT. Trimming removed 9 bases from V and 4 bases from J, with 18 bases in between. The CDR3 consists of 14 residues. CDR3 in DNA: TGTGCCAGTCTCCGGGGGGGACTGAGCTATGGCTACACCTTC. It specifies CASLRGGLSYGYTF.

This clonotype was detected ten times or more. This chain links TRBV28 with TRBJ2-1; 8 nucleotides line up with TRBD1. Germline V gives CDR1 MDHEN, CDR2 SYDVKM. The CDR3 has 15 residues. Trimming took 2 bases from V and 4 from J; bases not matched to a gene: 4. CDR3 residues: CASSLGRGRYNEQFF. DNA of the CDR3: TGTGCCAGCAGTTTAGGCAGGGGGCGTTACAATGAGCAGTTCTTC.

The CDR3 nucleotides are TGTGCCAGCAGCCACGGAGGGCAGGCACAAGAGACCCAGTACTTC. It encodes CASSHGGQAQETQYF. The chain couples TRBV28 to TRBJ2-5; D might be TRBD2 (6 bases). From germline, CDR1 is MDHEN and CDR2 SYDVKM. The CDR3 is 15 amino acids. Trimming took 6 bases from V and 2 from J, leaving 16 bases between them.

This chain connects TRBV29-1 to TRBJ2-6; TRBD1 agrees at 8 bases. CDR3 size: 14 residues. Per the germline V gene, CDR1 is SQVTM and CDR2 is ANQGSEA. V trimming: 6 bases; J trimming: 2 bases; junction bases outside the gene matches: 3. DNA of the CDR3: TGCAGCGTCCAACAGGGGGCTGGGGCCAACGTCCTGACTTTC. It specifies CSVQQGAGANVLTF.

The chain has TRBV5-1 and TRBJ2-1; TRBD2 aligns across 9 bases. CDR1 and CDR2 (germline): SGHRS, YFSETQ. This CDR3 spans 15 amino acids. V lost 4 bases and J lost 9; bases outside the gene matches: 11. The CDR3: CASSGSSGIVIEQFF. In nucleotides, the CDR3 is TGCGCCAGCAGCGGTTCTAGCGGGATTGTGATTGAGCAGTTCTTC.

This clonotype appeared many times. V is TRBV12-3 or TRBV12-4 and J is TRBJ1-5; TRBD1 matches at 7 bases. With V trimmed by 5 bases and J by 8 bases, 12 bases remained unmatched. The CDR3 is 15 residues long. The CDR3 loop reads CASSAQGLLGEPQHF. Written as DNA, the CDR3 is TGTGCCAGCAGTGCACAGGGGCTTCTTGGAGAGCCCCAGCATTTT.

This clonotype occurred many times. The V gene is TRBV12-3 or TRBV12-4, the J gene TRBJ1-1; D unresolved. V was cut by 5 bases and J by 5 bases, with 6 bases left in between. The CDR3 consists of 11 residues. The CDR3 region has the DNA TGTGCCAGCAGTCGACGAACTGAAGCTTTCTTT. Encoded protein: CASSRRTEAFF.

This clonotype was detected many times. The rearrangement uses TRBV5-6 and TRBJ2-7; perhaps TRBD2 as D (6 bases). Per germline, CDR1 SGHDT and CDR2 YYEEEE. With 5 bases removed from V and 7 bases from J, the gap between germline ends came to 13 bases. CDR3 length: 12 residues. CDR3 bases: TGTGCCAGCAGTTGGCGGGCGGGGGAGCAGTACTTC. It yields the protein CASSWRAGEQYF. The full variable domain, in which reference TRBV5-6 and TRBJ2-7 provide the parts outside the CDR3, is DAGVTQSPTHLIKTRGQQVTLRCSPKSGHDTVSWYQQALGQGPQFIFQYYEEEERQRGNFPDRFSGHQFPNYSSELNVNALLLGDSALYLCASSWRAGEQYFGPGTRLTVT.

This clonotype was observed at least ten times. CDR3: CSVEDGGGAFF. As DNA, the CDR3 is TGCAGCGTTGAAGATGGCGGCGGAGCTTTCTTT. The chain carries TRBV29-1 and TRBJ1-1; no definite D call. This CDR3 has 11 residues. V was pared by 0 bases and J by 10 bases, with 9 bases between. The germline gives CDR1 SQVTM, CDR2 ANQGSEA.

In its sample, this clonotype was seen many times. The genes are TRBV2 and TRBJ1-2; D remains ambiguous. CDR3 size: 12 residues. Germline CDR1 reads SNHLY; CDR2 reads FYNNEI. The V gene lost 6 bases and the J gene lost 6 bases, with 11 bases spanning the gap. CDR3 DNA sequence: TGTGCCAGCAGGGTACGGGCAGATGGCTACACCTTC. Residues: CASRVRADGYTF.

This sequence joins TRBV12-3 or TRBV12-4 and TRBJ1-1; D is unclear. V dropped 3 bases and J dropped 0 bases, with 5 bases sitting between them. The CDR3 is made up of 13 amino acids. As DNA, the CDR3 is TGTGCCAGCAGTTTTGAATTGAACACTGAAGCTTTCTTT. It specifies CASSFELNTEAFF.

V and J are TRBV30 and TRBJ1-6, with a possible D match to TRBD1 (6 bases). Germline values: CDR1 GTSNPN, CDR2 SVGIG (reference sequence). This CDR3 comprises 14 residues. The germline V and J ends were trimmed by 2 bases and 11 bases, with 16 bases remaining between them. The CDR3 DNA sequence: TGTGCCTGGAGTAGGACAGACGAGAAGACACCCCTCCACTTT. Translating gives CAWSRTDEKTPLHF.

As for this clonotype: Only one base separates this from a far larger clonotype, so it likely reflects a read error. The V and J genes are TRBV6-8 and TRBJ2-2; D is ambiguous. Deletions cut 10 bases from V and 9 bases from J, with 12 bases between. The germline V gene encodes CDR1 MNHGY and CDR2 SAAAGT. The CDR3 contains 11 residues. CDR3 loop: CAILNGRELFF. The DNA of the CDR3 is TGTGCCATCCTGAATGGGAGGGAGCTGTTTTTT.

Many counts were recorded for this clonotype. This chain joins TRBV5-1 and TRBJ1-4; D might be TRBD1 (5 bases). The CDR3 has 12 amino acids. Germline V gene sequence: CDR1 SGHRS, CDR2 YFSETQ. V lost 5 bases to trimming and J lost 8 bases, with 10 bases between them. The CDR3 reads CASRQDLEKLFF. In DNA, the CDR3 is TGCGCCAGCAGACAGGACCTGGAAAAACTGTTTTTT.

The chain employs TRBV20-1 and TRBJ2-3, with 7 bases fitting TRBD2. The CDR3 totals 15 residues. The junction had 6 bases not matched to a gene; V was cut back by 3 bases and J by 0 bases. Germline V gives CDR1 DFQATT, CDR2 SNEGSKA (reference sequence). CDR3 nucleotides: TGCAGTGCTAGGGGGGGGAGGATTAGCACAGATACGCAGTATTTT. This codes for CSARGGRISTDTQYF.

Many counts were recorded for this clonotype. The CDR3 DNA sequence: TGCGCCAGCAGCCCTAACACCGGGGAGCTGTTTTTT. This codes for CASSPNTGELFF. This chain links TRBV5-1 with TRBJ2-2; D gene ambiguous. Germline loops: CDR1 SGHRS, CDR2 YFSETQ. V was cut by 4 bases and J by 2 bases, with 3 bases left in between. CDR3 length equals 12 residues.

This clonotype was observed many times. The CDR3 protein is CSVRQGTDTQYF. For the CDR3, the DNA is TGCAGCGTCAGACAGGGGACAGATACGCAGTATTTT. This rearrangement joins TRBV29-1 to TRBJ2-3; 8 nucleotides align to TRBD1. The trim removed 6 bases at V and 3 bases at J, leaving 2 bases unmatched. Germline-derived CDR1 and CDR2 are SQVTM and ANQGSEA. The CDR3 consists of 12 residues.